The 15 T cell receptor beta chains given below trace back to one sample, sequenced in a study of monozygotic twins with inflammatory bowel disease. TCRdb re-called the 5' RACE reads; every CDR3 protein appears as one record, without DNA. The listing records some 300,000 distinct CDR3 sequences. Source material: blood. The receptors shown here come from a human donor with ulcerative colitis or Crohn's disease, or a healthy co-twin of an affected twin (not recorded which).

This sequence joins TRBV20-1 and TRBJ1-5. This CDR3 region has 13 residues. Germline V lookup: CDR1 DFQATT, CDR2 SNEGSKA (reference sequence). CDR3 in amino acids: CSTGGSSNQPQHF.

Here the CDR3 reads CASSLVLDELFF. The J gene is TRBJ2-2, the V gene TRBV7-2. Germline assignment: CDR1 SGHTA and CDR2 FQGNSA. The CDR3 has 12 amino acids.

V gene TRBV21-1 combines with J gene TRBJ1-2. TRBV21-1 is a pseudogene locus. The CDR3 covers 15 residues. CDR3 protein: CASSKAPGSSNGYTF.

The V gene is TRBV3-1, the J gene TRBJ1-5. The CDR3 length is 14 residues. CDR1 and CDR2 (germline): LGHDT, YNNKEL (reference sequence). CDR3 amino acids: CASSQDTWGQPQHF.

The rearrangement links TRBV27 to TRBJ2-7; TCRdb's D call, TRBD2, is unchecked because there is no DNA. There are 17 residues in the CDR3. The germline V gene has CDR1 MNHEY and CDR2 SMNVEV (reference sequence). The CDR3 reads CASTPLESPLSSYEQYF.

The chain recombines TRBV11-2 with TRBJ2-1; the TRBD2 assignment by TCRdb is unverifiable without DNA. Looked up from germline, CDR1 is SGHAT and CDR2 is FQNNGV. The CDR3 contains 15 residues. The CDR3 loop is CASSLGGGFVNEQFF.

The chain uses TRBV2 and TRBJ1-5. Per germline, CDR1 SNHLY and CDR2 FYNNEI. The CDR3 is 13 amino acids. CDR3 residues: CASRWISNQPQHF.

This rearrangement joins TRBV5-5 to TRBJ1-4. Germline CDR1 reads SGHKS; CDR2 reads YYEKEE (reference sequence). CDR3 length equals 14 residues. CDR3 residues: CASSLGRLGEKLFF.

The gene calls are TRBV7-2 and TRBJ2-7; there is no DNA to check the TCRdb D call of TRBD2. Germline lookup yields CDR1 SGHTA and CDR2 FQGNSA. This CDR3 is built from 14 residues. The chain's CDR3 is CASSSGLGYYEQYF. The whole variable domain, remainder taken from reference TRBV7-2 and TRBJ2-7, is GAGVSQSPSNKVTEKGKDVELRCDPISGHTALYWYRQSLGQGLEFLIYFQGNSAPDKSGLPSDRFSAERTGGSVSTLTIQRTQQEDSAVYLCASSSGLGYYEQYFGPGTRLTVT.

V is TRBV5-6 and J is TRBJ2-1; as DNA is missing, the TRBD1 call by TCRdb cannot be tested. In germline, CDR1 is SGHDT, CDR2 YYEEEE. The CDR3 has 16 residues. The CDR3 loop is CASSSPAYSSYNEQFF. Combining the CDR3 with reference TRBV5-6 and TRBJ2-1 gives the whole variable domain DAGVTQSPTHLIKTRGQQVTLRCSPKSGHDTVSWYQQALGQGPQFIFQYYEEEERQRGNFPDRFSGHQFPNYSSELNVNALLLGDSALYLCASSSPAYSSYNEQFFGPGTRLTVL.

The V call is TRBV3-1, the J call TRBJ2-5; without DNA, the TCRdb call of TRBD2 cannot be checked. In germline, CDR1 is LGHDT, CDR2 YNNKEL (reference sequence). CDR3 length: 18 residues. The CDR3 is CASSQAYWASGSSTAQYF.

The rearrangement uses TRBV7-4 and TRBJ2-1. CDR1 is SGHVT, CDR2 SQSDAQ, per germline. The CDR3 consists of 14 residues. The CDR3 protein is CASSLGTTYNEQFF.

The chain is built from TRBV27 and TRBJ2-6; checking the TCRdb D call of TRBD1 is not possible without DNA. Germline values: CDR1 MNHEY, CDR2 SMNVEV (reference sequence). The CDR3 is made up of 15 amino acids. Here the CDR3 reads CASSLAGGGANVLTF.

The chain employs TRBV14 and TRBJ2-1; the D gene TCRdb calls, TRBD2, cannot be checked with no DNA. The CDR3 runs to 17 residues. Germline-derived CDR1 and CDR2 are SGHDN and FVKESK. CDR3 amino acids: CASSQGGLAGYYNEQFF.

The J gene is TRBJ1-3, the V gene TRBV12-3 or TRBV12-4; TCRdb's assignment of TRBD1 cannot be checked, as there is no DNA. The CDR3 sequence is 15 residues long. The chain's CDR3 is CASSGRQRGGNTIYF.